This T cell receptor beta chain was found in a study of long-term antiretroviral therapy in people with HIV. Study in general: The oldest samples precede the 2015 immediate-ART recommendation by about a decade.

They ran version v3.0 of the immunoSEQ assay at survey level. Data came from immunoSEQ multiplex PCR; TCRdb stores just in-frame clones and leaves some out. The data hold around 25,000 clones, with 83% observed a single time. Notes on this clone: As yet, its antigen is unknown.

Each specimen consisted of 1-10 million cryopreserved PBMC prior to extraction of DNA. The germline V gene encodes CDR1 SGHRS and CDR2 YFSETQ. The length of the CDR3 is 15 residues. V lost 4 bases to trimming and J lost 5 bases, with 18 bases between them. Study outcomes and limitations: Dominance of pre-ART expanded clones persisted, fluctuating and often declining after ART.

The source was unsorted PBMCs, collected 3 years after starting antiretroviral therapy. The source of this sequence is a young man with HIV. This rearrangement joins TRBV5-1 to TRBJ1-1; TRBD1 might be the D (6 bases). The CDR3 DNA reads TGCGCCAGCAGCATCGATACAGGGACCGAAACTGAAGCTTTCTTT. This encodes CASSIDTGTETEAFF.